This record looks at one T cell receptor (beta chain) sequence and its context. The data belong to a study of cytomegalovirus exposure and HLA in healthy donors. The PCR had 60 Vbeta and 13 Jbeta primers. Clones were read by immunoSEQ multiplex PCR, and TCRdb kept only the in-frame ones, dropping some. The sample lists roughly 130,000 clones, 8.5% to 10% seen once, with 5% to 6% in the top ten. CDR1 and CDR2 from the germline V gene are DFQATT and SNEGSKA (reference sequence). Trimming took off 3 bases at V and 4 bases at J, with 6 bases between the two ends. The CDR3 runs 11 residues. Material for sequencing was PBMCs. The rearrangement joins TRBV20-1 to TRBJ1-2, with unresolved D. This clonotype was sampled from a man between 40 and 49 years old in good health and CMV-seronegative. The CDR3, as DNA: TGCAGTGCTAGGACTTCCTATGGCTACACCTTC. Amino acids: CSARTSYGYTF.